This note documents a single TCR beta chain sequence. The antigen is undetermined. It was by 5' RACE with UMI labels that the TRB cDNA libraries were prepared. TCRdb re-analyzed the 5' RACE reads; it lists each CDR3 protein once, without DNA. The sample table includes tens of thousands of distinct CDR3 sequences. The data derive from a study of CXCR3-negative and CXCR3-positive naive CD8 T cells. The study's findings and limits: TRB CDR3s of CXCR3-positive naive cells were more hydrophobic than those of CXCR3-negative naive cells.

There are 14 residues in the CDR3. The germline gives CDR1 MGHRA, CDR2 YSYEKL. The genes are TRBV4-1 and TRBJ1-2; TCRdb reports TRBD1, a call that lacks DNA to check it against. The sequence came from a human donor in good health. Some clones in this sample may be carry-over from other donors' samples. The sample taken for sequencing was naive CXCR3- CD8+ T cells from blood. Subset defined: CD45RO-CCR7+CD27+CD95- naive CD8+ T cells lacking CXCR3 (TNR3-). CDR3 loop: CASSQEDSTYGYTF.